This TCR beta chain was sequenced during a study of cytomegalovirus exposure and HLA in healthy donors. Study-wide results and caveats: A later analysis linked a missense DCLRE1C variant to TCR beta V- and J-gene trimming. According to a later analysis, donors in an Asian-associated ancestry cluster reportedly had fewer N-insertions than the 666-donor mean. Most TCR sequences proved rare, with some public TCRs found in many donors. Upon later analysis, HLA-associated TCR beta chains proved more clonally expanded than other, equally common chains.

Comment on this clone: Its target is unknown.

This CDR3 has 14 residues. CDR1 and CDR2 from the germline V gene are SGHAT and FQNNGV. Trimming took off 3 bases at V and 4 bases at J, with 13 bases between the two ends. Both 60 Vbeta primers and 13 Jbeta primers went into the PCR. Sequenced by immunoSEQ multiplex PCR; TCRdb stores in-frame clones only, minus some. The sample includes fewer than 150,000 clones, roughly 80% of them seen just once. Sequencing input: PBMCs. The chain employs TRBV11-2 and TRBJ2-7; D unresolved. The source is a man aged 35-49 years in good health and CMV-seropositive. CDR3 residues: CASSFESDKYEQYF. In DNA form, the CDR3 reads TGTGCCAGCAGCTTTGAGAGTGATAAGTACGAGCAGTACTTC.